A single sample is the source of the 9 T cell receptor beta chains below, sequenced in a study of T cells after yellow fever vaccination. TCRdb re-called the 5' RACE reads with MiXCR, one entry per CDR3 protein. This sample has hundreds of thousands of distinct CDR3 sequences, with about 12% found just once. The material was PBMCs, obtained on the day of the yellow fever booster vaccination. Every receptor here comes from a man aged 25 to 45 who received the YFV17D yellow fever vaccine.

The sample holds many counts of this clonotype. This chain joins TRBV10-3 and TRBJ2-5; perhaps D is TRBD1 or TRBD2 (5 bases each). The V and J ends lost 10 bases and 2 bases respectively, with 17 bases between them. Germline CDR1 ENHRY, CDR2 SYGVKD. The CDR3 spans 14 residues. CDR3 DNA sequence: TGTGCCACTTGGCCGGGACCTCAACAAGAGACCCAGTACTTC. Residues: CATWPGPQQETQYF.

The genes are TRBV20-1 and TRBJ2-7; 8 positions match TRBD2. The ends lost 2 bases at V and 2 bases at J; junction bases unmatched: 2. CDR3 length: 13 residues. CDR1 DFQATT and CDR2 SNEGSKA come from the germline V gene (reference sequence). CDR3 region: CSARSGRTYEQYF. DNA of the CDR3: TGCAGTGCTAGAAGCGGGAGAACCTACGAGCAGTACTTC.

This clonotype was counted many times. This chain joins TRBV4-3 and TRBJ2-2; 7 nucleotides agree with TRBD2. CDR3 length equals 15 residues. The V segment lost 4 bases and the J segment 4 bases; nucleotides outside the gene matches: 6. Germline-derived CDR1 and CDR2 are LGHNA and YSLEER. The CDR3 protein is CASSRRGLITGELFF. The CDR3 region has the DNA TGCGCCAGCAGCCGACGGGGACTAATCACCGGGGAGCTGTTTTTT.

The table lists this clonotype with a few counts. The genes are TRBV5-8 and TRBJ2-1; D is uncertain. The CDR3 has 14 amino acids. Germline CDR1 SGHTS, CDR2 YDEGEE. Trimming pared 0 bases from V and 8 bases from J, leaving 12 bases between. DNA of the CDR3: TGTGCCAGCAGCTTGGGTAGGAAGGTACATGAGCAGTTCTTC. Residues: CASSLGRKVHEQFF.

This clonotype turned up a few times. The gene calls are TRBV5-5 and TRBJ1-2, with 9 bases fitting TRBD1. The length of the CDR3 is 14 residues. Germline-derived CDR1 and CDR2 are SGHKS and YYEKEE (reference sequence). The J segment lost 7 bases and the V segment lost 4 bases, leaving 8 bases of the junction unmatched. The DNA of the CDR3 is TGTGCCAGCAGCCCTGGGACAGGGCGGCTTGGCTACACCTTC. Residues: CASSPGTGRLGYTF.

This rearrangement joins TRBV20-1 to TRBJ2-7; weak D call: TRBD2 (6 bases). The CDR3 is 14 amino acids. The V gene lost 0 bases and the J gene lost 2 bases, with 11 bases spanning the gap. Per germline, CDR1 DFQATT and CDR2 SNEGSKA (reference sequence). This CDR3 reads CSARDPGAPYEQYF. In DNA form, the CDR3 reads TGCAGTGCTAGAGACCCGGGAGCCCCCTACGAGCAGTACTTC.

The chain carries TRBV7-9 and TRBJ2-7; 7 bases fit TRBD2. In germline, CDR1 is SEHNR, CDR2 FQNEAQ (reference sequence). V gave up 5 bases and J gave up 2 bases; unmatched junction bases: 6. CDR3 size: 14 residues. The CDR3 bases are TGTGCCAGCAGCCCTTCAGCGGGGCCCTACGAGCAGTACTTC. It yields the protein CASSPSAGPYEQYF.

Ten or more counts support this clonotype. This chain uses TRBV7-6 with TRBJ2-7; D uncertain. Germline V lookup: CDR1 SGHVS, CDR2 FNYEAQ. This CDR3 contains 13 residues. V was cut by 1 base and J by 4 bases, with 8 bases left in between. As DNA, the CDR3 is TGTGCCAGCAGCTTAGGCGGAGAATACGAGCAGTACTTC. This gives the protein CASSLGGEYEQYF.

This chain uses TRBV20-1 with TRBJ2-5; no clear D. The CDR3 covers 13 residues. The V gene lost 5 bases and the J gene lost 4 bases, with 14 bases spanning the gap. Germline V gives CDR1 DFQATT, CDR2 SNEGSKA (reference sequence). The CDR3 bases are TGCAGTGCTCGTGATCTCTTTGGAGAGACCCAGTACTTC. It yields the protein CSARDLFGETQYF.